This TCR beta chain was recovered during a study of T cells in Graves' hyperthyroidism and ophthalmopathy. General study results and limits: Expanded thyroid clonotypes (above 0.001) were mostly also found in blood.

V lost 2 bases, J lost 9 bases, and 23 bases lay in between. This CDR3 spans 17 amino acids. Germline-derived CDR1 and CDR2 are MNHEY and SVGEGT. This clonotype was detected a few times. Its specificity is not known. Researchers took RNA transcripts and amplified the TCR beta CDR3 regions from them. Carried out on the TCR CDR3, a first-round RT-PCR used the HTBI primer set. One entry per CDR3 protein results from TCRdb running MiXCR on the multiplex PCR reads. The repertoire has approximately 400,000 distinct CDR3 sequences, 11% to 15% of them found once; the top ten carry approximately 27%. The sequenced sample consisted of blood. The rearrangement joins TRBV6-2 or TRBV6-3 to TRBJ2-1, with D possibly being TRBD2 (6 bases). This TCR came from a man in his fifties or sixties with Graves' ophthalmopathy. The CDR3 nucleotides read TGTGCCAGCAGTTACAATCCGATAGCGGACATAAGCGGTGAGCAGTTCTTC. It specifies CASSYNPIADISGEQFF.